Below, 8 T cell receptor beta chains from the same sample are listed, as sequenced in a study of cytomegalovirus exposure and HLA in healthy donors. Amplification used 60 Vbeta primers and 13 Jbeta primers. Libraries were prepared by immunoSEQ multiplex PCR; TCRdb keeps only in-frame clonotypes and omits some of them. The data contain some 65,000 clones, 60% to 80% of them seen just once; the ten biggest clones take up 2.5% to 3.5%. The sample comprised PBMCs. The receptor source for this set is a girl between 10 and 17 years old in good health and CMV-seropositive.

The V and J genes are TRBV28 and TRBJ2-7; 7 bases align to TRBD2. Germline V gene data show CDR1 as MDHEN and CDR2 as SYDVKM. Trimming took 6 bases from V and 5 from J; bases not matched to a gene: 7. The CDR3 consists of 13 residues. CDR3 amino acids: CASSLGLLDEQYF. The DNA of the CDR3 is TGTGCCAGCAGCCTGGGACTATTGGACGAGCAGTACTTC.

V is TRBV7-2 and J is TRBJ1-5; 7 bases map to TRBD1. Per germline, CDR1 SGHTA and CDR2 FQGNSA. This CDR3 has 15 residues. The V and J ends lost 2 bases and 2 bases, in that order; junction bases with no gene match: 3. CDR3 nucleotide sequence: TGTGCCAGCAGCTTACGACAGGGTGGCAATCAGCCCCAGCATTTT. Its translation: CASSLRQGGNQPQHF.

Points on this clone: Other nucleotide sequences from this sample produce the same CDR3. The chain combines TRBV6-5 with TRBJ1-2; the D gene is possibly TRBD1 (5 bases). There are 14 residues in the CDR3. The V gene's germline CDR1 is MNHEY and CDR2 SVGAGI. V shed 0 bases and J shed 2 bases, with 7 bases lying between them. CDR3 residues: CASSYSQGNYGYTF. CDR3 DNA sequence: TGTGCCAGCAGTTACTCGCAGGGAAACTATGGCTACACCTTC.

The chain combines TRBV19 with TRBJ2-3, with D uncertain. Trimming removed 3 bases from V and 9 bases from J, with 16 bases in between. This CDR3 contains 14 residues. Germline V gene lookup returns CDR1 LNHDA and CDR2 SQIVND (reference sequence). The CDR3 nucleotides read TGTGCCAGTAGTATTACTACCGTAGAAAAAACGCAGTATTTT. This sequence encodes CASSITTVEKTQYF.

This clone was seen once. The V and J genes are TRBV10-1 and TRBJ2-5, with D perhaps matching TRBD1 (6 bases). The CDR3 extends over 16 amino acids. V was trimmed by 0 bases and J by 4 bases, leaving 15 bases between them. Germline values: CDR1 WNHNN, CDR2 SYGVQD (reference sequence). The CDR3 DNA reads TGCGCCAGCAGTGAGTCGCAGGGGTTCTCTCTAGAGACCCAGTACTTC. Protein product: CASSESQGFSLETQYF.

The rearrangement uses TRBV10-3 and TRBJ1-5, with 7 bases fitting TRBD1. In germline, CDR1 is ENHRY, CDR2 SYGVKD. The CDR3 covers 15 residues. J lost 6 bases, V lost 8 bases, and 13 bases had no gene match. CDR3 DNA sequence: TGTGCCATCCAAGGCGACAGGGCGGAAGGTCAGCCCCAGCATTTT. This sequence encodes CAIQGDRAEGQPQHF.

The gene calls are TRBV20-1 and TRBJ2-7; D might be TRBD1 (6 bases). The length of the CDR3 is 11 residues. The V gene lost 6 bases and the J gene lost 4 bases, with 10 bases spanning the gap. CDR1 DFQATT and CDR2 SNEGSKA come from the germline V gene (reference sequence). CDR3: CSAGTSYEQYF. The DNA for the CDR3 is TGCAGTGCGGGGACATCTTACGAGCAGTACTTC.

J is TRBJ2-5 and V is TRBV7-8; the D gene is possibly TRBD1 (5 bases). Trimming pared 1 base from V and 5 bases from J, leaving 11 bases between. The germline V gene encodes CDR1 SGHVS and CDR2 FQNEAQ. The CDR3 covers 14 residues. CDR3 coding DNA: TGTGCCAGCAGCTTAGGGGGCGCGTTGGAGACCCAGTACTTC. Encoded protein: CASSLGGALETQYF.